Following are 24 T cell receptor beta chains from one sample sequenced in a study of blood T cell repertoires in COVID-19. Sequencing used immunoSEQ multiplex PCR; TCRdb keeps in-frame clones, though not all of them. The sample shows about 33,000 clones, roughly 82% of them seen only once. The sample comprised peripheral blood. Every receptor here comes from a human donor in a cohort sampled during active COVID-19.

The V and J genes are TRBV10-3 and TRBJ1-1; perhaps TRBD1 as D (5 bases). V shed 4 bases and J shed 5 bases, with 11 bases lying between them. Germline CDR1 is ENHRY and CDR2 is SYGVKD. The CDR3 sequence is 13 residues long. The chain's CDR3 is CAISGGGETEAFF. The CDR3 nucleotides read TGTGCCATCAGTGGCGGGGGGGAAACTGAAGCTTTCTTT.

The gene calls are TRBV14 and TRBJ1-2, with 8 bases that match TRBD1. This CDR3 spans 15 amino acids. Germline lookup yields CDR1 SGHDN and CDR2 FVKESK. Germline trimming cut 4 bases from V and 2 bases from J; bases unmatched to any gene: 6. The CDR3 sequence is CASSPQGVGNYGYTF. The CDR3 bases are TGTGCCAGCAGCCCACAGGGGGTCGGGAACTATGGCTACACCTTC.

The chain employs TRBV5-1 and TRBJ2-2, with TRBD1 matching over 8 bases. The germline V gene has CDR1 SGHRS and CDR2 YFSETQ. This CDR3 is built from 16 residues. V gave up 4 bases and J gave up 4 bases; unmatched junction bases: 9. DNA for the CDR3: TGCGCCAGCAGCCTTATCACAGGGGGTTTCACCGGGGAGCTGTTTTTT. Its protein is CASSLITGGFTGELFF. Looking up the rest from reference TRBV5-1 and TRBJ2-2 gives the full variable domain: KAGVTQTPRYLIKTRGQQVTLSCSPISGHRSVSWYQQTPGQGLQFLFEYFSETQRNKGNFPGRFSGRQFSNSRSEMNVSTLELGDSALYLCASSLITGGFTGELFFGEGSRLTVL.

The V and J genes are TRBV3-1 (or the pseudogene TRBV3-2) and TRBJ2-5; a possible D gene is TRBD1 (5 bases). Trimming shortened V by 0 bases and J by 7 bases, and 12 bases separated the two germline ends. CDR3 length equals 14 residues. From germline, CDR1 is LGHDT and CDR2 YNNKEL (reference sequence). CDR3 coding DNA: TGTGCCAGCAGCCAAGATGTAGGGGTGAGGACCCAGTACTTC. Translation gives CASSQDVGVRTQYF.

The gene calls are TRBV5-1 and TRBJ2-5; 11 bases are a match to TRBD2. The germline V gene has CDR1 SGHRS and CDR2 YFSETQ. V trimming: 9 bases; J trimming: 6 bases; junction bases outside the gene matches: 13. CDR3 length equals 15 residues. The CDR3 sequence is CATQGGGLADKTQYF. CDR3 nucleotides: TGCGCCACACAAGGGGGGGGACTAGCGGACAAGACCCAGTACTTC.

The chain employs TRBV28 and TRBJ2-7, with D perhaps TRBD2 (6 bases). The CDR3 loop spans 14 amino acids. Germline loops: CDR1 MDHEN, CDR2 SYDVKM. The V and J ends lost 5 bases and 2 bases respectively, with 13 bases between them. This CDR3 is CASSTGTRTYEQYF. The CDR3 DNA follows: TGTGCCAGCAGTACCGGGACTCGAACCTACGAGCAGTACTTC.

The V call is TRBV12-3 or TRBV12-4, the J call TRBJ2-7, with D possibly TRBD1 on 5 matching bases. The CDR3 has 12 amino acids. V gave up 6 bases and J gave up 6 bases, with 12 bases separating them. The CDR3 DNA reads TGTGCCAGCAGCGGTCTGGGGCGCGAGCAGTACTTC. Its translation is CASSGLGREQYF.

This clone was observed a handful of times. This chain uses TRBV19 with TRBJ1-1; TRBD1 might be the D (5 bases). V was pared by 6 bases and J by 5 bases, with 13 bases between. Germline V CDR1 and CDR2: LNHDA, SQIVND (reference sequence). This CDR3 has 13 residues. The CDR3 coding sequence is TGTGCCAGTAGACCTAGACAGCCAACTGAAGCTTTCTTT. It is translated as CASRPRQPTEAFF. Supplemented by reference TRBV19 and TRBJ1-1, the full variable domain reads DGGITQSPKYLFRKEGQNVTLSCEQNLNHDAMYWYRQDPGQGLRLIYYSQIVNDFQKGDIAEGYSVSREKKESFPLTVTSAQKNPTAFYLCASRPRQPTEAFFGQGTRLTVV.

The chain recombines TRBV29-1 with TRBJ1-2, with 9 bases that match TRBD1. CDR3 length equals 11 residues. Germline-derived CDR1 and CDR2 are SQVTM and ANQGSEA. Germline trimming cut 8 bases from V and 6 bases from J; bases unmatched to any gene: 4. DNA of the CDR3: TGCAGCTTGGGACAGGGCAATGGCTACACCTTC. It specifies CSLGQGNGYTF.

The CDR3 spells CAWGNLKLFF. The DNA for the CDR3 is TGTGCCTGGGGTAACTTAAAACTGTTTTTT. The chain has TRBV30 and TRBJ1-4; D remains unclear. The CDR3 contains 10 residues. Per the germline V gene, CDR1 is GTSNPN and CDR2 is SVGIG (reference sequence). V lost 5 bases to trimming and J lost 10 bases, with 8 bases between them.

The gene calls are TRBV6-5 and TRBJ2-7; 10 bases map to TRBD1. The trim removed 0 bases at V and 5 bases at J, leaving 7 bases unmatched. Per the germline V gene, CDR1 is MNHEY and CDR2 is SVGAGI. The CDR3 consists of 16 residues. The CDR3 bases are TGTGCCAGCAGTTACTCGACCGGGACAGGGGCCCACGAGCAGTACTTC. Amino acid sequence: CASSYSTGTGAHEQYF.

This chain joins TRBV6-5 and TRBJ2-1, with 9 bases fitting TRBD2. Germline values: CDR1 MNHEY, CDR2 SVGAGI. The CDR3 totals 11 residues. The CDR3 region is CSGGTYNEQFF. The CDR3 DNA sequence: TGTAGCGGGGGGACCTACAATGAGCAGTTCTTC.

V usage is TRBV29-1 and J usage is TRBJ2-1, with TRBD1 identical over 7 bases. The germline V gene encodes CDR1 SQVTM and CDR2 ANQGSEA. This CDR3 region has 12 residues. V lost 7 bases to trimming and J lost 7 bases; unmatched junction nucleotides: 7. The CDR3 DNA sequence: TGCAGCGGGGACAGCTCTGGAAATGAGCAGTTCTTC. This sequence encodes CSGDSSGNEQFF.

This rearrangement joins TRBV15 to TRBJ1-4, with D possibly matching TRBD1 (5 bases). CDR1 and CDR2 (germline): LNHNV, YYDKDF (reference sequence). This CDR3 region has 15 residues. The ends were cut back, 0 bases at V and 7 bases at J, with 12 bases in the middle. CDR3 nucleotide sequence: TGTGCCACCAGCAGAGAGGGGGGTGGTAGTGAAAAACTGTTTTTT. This encodes CATSREGGGSEKLFF.

The chain is built from TRBV27 and TRBJ2-7; a possible D gene is TRBD2 (7 bases). This CDR3 is built from 15 residues. V lost 6 bases and J 0 bases, leaving 15 bases between the germline ends. CDR1 is MNHEY, CDR2 SMNVEV, per germline (reference sequence). CDR3 sequence: CASSLRGASSYEQYF. In DNA form, the CDR3 reads TGTGCCAGCAGCCTTCGGGGGGCGAGCTCCTACGAGCAGTACTTC.

This chain joins TRBV9 and TRBJ2-3; D gene ambiguous. Germline CDR1 is SGDLS and CDR2 is YYNGEE. CDR3 length equals 20 residues. Trimming cost V 4 bases and J 1 base, with 28 bases left between them. CDR3 residues: CASSPSGDPTYLTRTDTQYF. The CDR3 DNA reads as TGTGCCAGCAGCCCTAGTGGAGATCCAACTTACCTCACGCGCACAGATACGCAGTATTTT.

The DNA of the CDR3 is TGTGCCAGCAGTAACCACGGGGGAACTCTAGCCAAAAACATTCAGTACTTC. Protein: CASSNHGGTLAKNIQYF. The rearrangement links TRBV5-4 to TRBJ2-4; D possibly corresponds to TRBD2 (6 bases). The CDR3 has 17 residues. The V gene's germline CDR1 is SGHNT and CDR2 YYREEE (reference sequence). V dropped 5 bases and J dropped 0 bases, with 18 bases sitting between them.

V is TRBV24-1 and J is TRBJ2-2, with 11 bases matching TRBD1. The CDR3 runs to 15 residues. V was clipped by 9 bases and J by 4 bases; unmatched bases: 6. Germline-derived CDR1 and CDR2 are KGHDR and SFDVKD. The CDR3 DNA reads as TGTGCCACCGGATCCGGGACAGGGGGCACCGGGGAGCTGTTTTTT. This translates into CATGSGTGGTGELFF.

The chain is built from TRBV18 and TRBJ1-4; D gene uncertain. Deletions cut 6 bases from V and 8 bases from J, with 16 bases between. The V gene's germline CDR1 is KGHSH and CDR2 LQKENI. CDR3 size: 14 residues. DNA for the CDR3: TGTGCCAGCTCCCACGGGAGTAGGCAGGAAAAACTGTTTTTT. Its protein is CASSHGSRQEKLFF.

This clone appeared once. The V and J genes are TRBV2 and TRBJ1-5; 9 bases align to TRBD1. The V gene end was trimmed by 6 bases and the J gene end by 15 bases; junction bases not matched to a gene: 15. The germline V gene encodes CDR1 SNHLY and CDR2 FYNNEI. CDR3 size: 14 residues. This chain's CDR3 is CASRSILGQGRLHF. As DNA, the CDR3 is TGTGCCAGCAGGAGCATTCTGGGACAGGGTCGACTGCATTTT.

The chain couples TRBV7-9 to TRBJ2-3, with 8 positions matching TRBD1. The CDR3 is 11 residues long. V gave up 5 bases and J gave up 14 bases; unmatched junction bases: 6. Germline V CDR1 and CDR2: SEHNR, FQNEAQ (reference sequence). CDR3 loop: CASSRQGRAYF. CDR3 bases: TGTGCCAGCAGCCGACAGGGGCGAGCGTATTTT.

This rearrangement joins TRBV18 to TRBJ2-1, with 7 nucleotides matching TRBD2. CDR3 length: 14 amino acids. Germline trimming cut 2 bases from V and 5 bases from J; bases unmatched to any gene: 3. The V gene's germline CDR1 is KGHSH and CDR2 LQKENI. The CDR3 DNA follows: TGTGCCAGCTCACCAAGTGCGGGGGACAATGAGCAGTTCTTC. Its translation is CASSPSAGDNEQFF.

This rearrangement joins TRBV18 to TRBJ1-1; D gene uncertain. This CDR3 spans 12 amino acids. The V gene lost 3 bases and the J gene lost 6 bases, with 8 bases spanning the gap. Germline CDR1 is KGHSH and CDR2 is LQKENI. CDR3 loop: CASSPGRAEAFF. The CDR3 DNA reads TGTGCCAGCTCACCCGGGAGGGCTGAAGCTTTCTTT. The full variable domain, rest sourced from reference TRBV18 and TRBJ1-1, is NAGVMQNPRHLVRRRGQEARLRCSPMKGHSHVYWYRQLPEEGLKFMVYLQKENIIDESGMPKERFSAEFPKEGPSILRIQQVVRGDSAAYFCASSPGRAEAFFGQGTRLTVV.

The chain joins TRBV23-1 to TRBJ2-3; D is uncertain. TRBV23-1 is classed as an ORF, of uncertain function. Trimming took off 8 bases at V and 4 bases at J, with 16 bases between the two ends. The CDR3 is 14 residues long. CDR3 loop: CASPRDLGPDTQYF. DNA of the CDR3: TGCGCCAGCCCTCGAGACTTAGGCCCAGATACGCAGTATTTT.